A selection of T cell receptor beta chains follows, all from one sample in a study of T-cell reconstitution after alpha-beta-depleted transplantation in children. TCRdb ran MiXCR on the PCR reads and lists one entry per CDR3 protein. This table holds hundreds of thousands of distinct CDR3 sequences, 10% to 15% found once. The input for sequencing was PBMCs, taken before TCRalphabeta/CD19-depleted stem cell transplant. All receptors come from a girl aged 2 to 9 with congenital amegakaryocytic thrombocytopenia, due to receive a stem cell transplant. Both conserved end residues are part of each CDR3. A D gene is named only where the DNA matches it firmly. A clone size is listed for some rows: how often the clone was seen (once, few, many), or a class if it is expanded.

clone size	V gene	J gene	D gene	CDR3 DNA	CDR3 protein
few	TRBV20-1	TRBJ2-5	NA	TGCAGTGCTAGAGTGCCGGGATCAGTCCAAGAGACCCAGTACTTC	CSARVPGSVQETQYF
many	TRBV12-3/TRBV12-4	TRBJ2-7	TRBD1	TGTGCCAGCACGACAGGGGCCCTAATCTACGAGCAGTACTTC	CASTTGALIYEQYF
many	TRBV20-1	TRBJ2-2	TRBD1	TGCAGTGCCGGCGCTGACAGGGTTGGGACCGGGGAGCTGTTTTTT	CSAGADRVGTGELFF
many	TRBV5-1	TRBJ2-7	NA	TGCGCCAGCAGCACCCTTTCCGTGGGAGGCTACGAGCAGTACTTC	CASSTLSVGGYEQYF
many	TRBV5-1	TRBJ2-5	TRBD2	TGCGCCAGCAGCGGATTAGCGGGGACACAAGAGACCCAGTACTTC	CASSGLAGTQETQYF
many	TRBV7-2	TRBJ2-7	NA	TGTGCCAGCAGCAAGGGGCCCCCGCTCTTC	CASSKGPPLF
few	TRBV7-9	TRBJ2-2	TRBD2	TGTGCCAGCAGCTTGGGTCTAGCGGGAGGCGCCGGGGAGCTGTTTTTT	CASSLGLAGGAGELFF
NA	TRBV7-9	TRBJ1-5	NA	TGTGCCAGCAGCAGAGACTGGGGGGTTCAGCCCCAGCATTTT	CASSRDWGVQPQHF
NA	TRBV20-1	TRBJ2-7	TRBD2	TGCGGTGCTAGAGATAAGACTAGCGGGAGGTACGAGCAGTACTTC	CGARDKTSGRYEQYF
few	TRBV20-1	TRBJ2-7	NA	TGCAGTGCTTCCCGCGGGGCTAGCGTCTCCTACGAGCAGTACTTC	CSASRGASVSYEQYF
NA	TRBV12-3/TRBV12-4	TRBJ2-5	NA	TGTGCCAGCAGATCCGGGGGCCTCGATACCCAGTACTTC	CASRSGGLDTQYF
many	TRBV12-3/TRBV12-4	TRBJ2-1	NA	TGTGCCAGCAGTTTAGAGTCTTGGGCGGGAAAAGGGAATGAGCAGTTCTTC	CASSLESWAGKGNEQFF
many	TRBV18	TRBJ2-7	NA	TGTGCCAGCTCACCATCAGGGAGCGACGAGCAGTACTTC	CASSPSGSDEQYF
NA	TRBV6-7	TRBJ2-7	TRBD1	TGTGCCAGCAGTTATCGCATACCGGGACAGGGCTACGAGCAGTACTTC	CASSYRIPGQGYEQYF
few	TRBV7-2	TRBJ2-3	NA	TGTGCCAGCAGCCCGTCCCCCTCGGGCGTATCTACGCAGTATTTT	CASSPSPSGVSTQYF
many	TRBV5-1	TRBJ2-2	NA	TGCGCCAGCAGCTTGACGGGGACGGAGACGAACACCGGGGAGCTGTTTTTT	CASSLTGTETNTGELFF
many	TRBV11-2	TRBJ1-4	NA	TGTGCCAGCAGCTTAGCCCACATGGTGGCTAATGAAAAACTGTTTTTT	CASSLAHMVANEKLFF
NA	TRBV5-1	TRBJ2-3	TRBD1	TGCGCCAGCAGCCCACCTCGGGACAGGGGGGCAGATACGCAGTATTTT	CASSPPRDRGADTQYF
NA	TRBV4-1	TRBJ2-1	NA	TGCGCCAGCAATGGGCCGCCGGGGAAGGAGCAGTTCTTC	CASNGPPGKEQFF
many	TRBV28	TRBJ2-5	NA	TGTGCCAGCACCTCAACAGGGAAGTACCAAGAGACCCAGTACTTC	CASTSTGKYQETQYF
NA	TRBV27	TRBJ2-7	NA	TGTGCCAGCAGCACCATGACAGCCTACGAGCAGTACTTC	CASSTMTAYEQYF
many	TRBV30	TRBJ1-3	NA	TGTGCCTGGAGTGTCGGGAGCTCTGGAAACACCATATATTTT	CAWSVGSSGNTIYF
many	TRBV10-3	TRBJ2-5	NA	TGTGCCATCAGTGAGTCAACTGCCAAAGAGACCCAGTACTTC	CAISESTAKETQYF
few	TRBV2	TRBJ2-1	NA	TGTGCCAGCAGTGAAGATGTGACAGAAGAATACAATGAGCAGTTCTTC	CASSEDVTEEYNEQFF
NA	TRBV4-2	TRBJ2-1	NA	TGTGCCAGCAGCCAAGTCGTAGGTGGGGAGCAGTTCTTC	CASSQVVGGEQFF
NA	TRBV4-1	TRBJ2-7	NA	TGCGCCAGCAGTAATGTGGCAGGCGAGCAGTACTTC	CASSNVAGEQYF
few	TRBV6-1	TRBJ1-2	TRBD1	TGTGCCAGCAGAATCGGGACAGGGCTCTATGGCTACACCTTC	CASRIGTGLYGYTF
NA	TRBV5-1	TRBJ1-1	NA	TGCGCCAGCGGGACTGACATAATGAACACTGAAGCTTTCTTT	CASGTDIMNTEAFF
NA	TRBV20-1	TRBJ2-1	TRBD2	TGCAGTGCTGGACTCCCTAGCGGGAGGTTCGAGCGTGCAATCAATGAGCAGTTCTTC	CSAGLPSGRFERAINEQFF
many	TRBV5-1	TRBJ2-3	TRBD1	TGCGCCAGCAGCAAGGGACAGTATGAAACAGATACGCAGTATTTT	CASSKGQYETDTQYF
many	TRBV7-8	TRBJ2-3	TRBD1	TGTGCCAGCAGCTTCCGGGGACAGGGGACCTCCACAGATACGCAGTATTTT	CASSFRGQGTSTDTQYF
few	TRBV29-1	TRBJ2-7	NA	TGCAGCGAGAAGGTGGGCGATTCCTACGAGCAGTACTTC	CSEKVGDSYEQYF
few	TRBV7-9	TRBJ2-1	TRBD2	TGTGCCAGCCACATTAGCGGGAGAAATGAGCAGTTCTTC	CASHISGRNEQFF
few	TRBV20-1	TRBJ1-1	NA	TGCAGTGCTAGTCTCCGGGACACTGAAGCTTTCTTT	CSASLRDTEAFF
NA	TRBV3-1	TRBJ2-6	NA	TGTGCCAGCACGCCAGTCGTCTCTGGGGCCAACGTCCTGACTTTC	CASTPVVSGANVLTF
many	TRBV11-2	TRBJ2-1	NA	TGTGCCAGCAGCGTGAGTATTAGCTCCTACAATGAGCAGTTCTTC	CASSVSISSYNEQFF
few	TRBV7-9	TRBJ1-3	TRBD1	TGTGCCAGCAGCTTCGCAGGGGGCCCTGGAAACACCATATATTTT	CASSFAGGPGNTIYF
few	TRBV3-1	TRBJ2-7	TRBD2	TGTGCCAGCAGCCAATTTGGGACTACGAGCTCCTACGAGCAGTACTTC	CASSQFGTTSSYEQYF
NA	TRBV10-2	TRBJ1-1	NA	TGCGCCAGCAGTGAGTCGGGGAGGAGAGCTTTCTTT	CASSESGRRAFF
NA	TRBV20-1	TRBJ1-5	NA	TGCAGTGCCCTCAGAACAGAGGGTAGGATGGTGTCCCAGCATTTT	CSALRTEGRMVSQHF
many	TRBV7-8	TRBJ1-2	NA	TGTGCCAGCAGCTTAGAGAGGGGAGGCTATGGCTACACCTTC	CASSLERGGYGYTF
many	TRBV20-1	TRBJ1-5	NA	TGCAGTGCTAGACAGGGCAATCAGCCCCAGCATTTT	CSARQGNQPQHF
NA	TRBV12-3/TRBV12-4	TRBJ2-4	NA	TGTGCCAGCACCTTAGAGATCGGGGCCAAAAACATTCAGTACTTC	CASTLEIGAKNIQYF
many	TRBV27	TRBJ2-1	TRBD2	TGTGCCAGCAGTTCTGGGACTAGCGGGAGTGGCAATGAGCAGTTCTTC	CASSSGTSGSGNEQFF
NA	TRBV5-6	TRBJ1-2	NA	TGTGCCAACAGCTTGGGGTTAAGTGAGTCTACCTATGGCTACACCTTC	CANSLGLSESTYGYTF
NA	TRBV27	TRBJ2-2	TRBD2	TGTGCCAGCAGTCCTCCCGGGGGGGACACGAACACCGGGGAGCTGTTTTTT	CASSPPGGDTNTGELFF
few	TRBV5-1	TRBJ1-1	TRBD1	TGCGCCAGCAGCTTGGATTACGTGGCGGGTGGGACAGGACATGAAGCTTTCTTT	CASSLDYVAGGTGHEAFF
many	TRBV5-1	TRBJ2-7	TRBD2	TGCGCCAGCAGCAAGGGACTAGCGGGAGCTGCCGACGAGCAGTACTTC	CASSKGLAGAADEQYF
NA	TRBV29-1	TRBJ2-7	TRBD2	TGCAGCGTTGTAGGGCTAGCGGATTACGAGCAGTACTTC	CSVVGLADYEQYF
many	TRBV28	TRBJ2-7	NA	TGTGCCAGCGGGATCGACAGATCCTACGAGCAGTACTTC	CASGIDRSYEQYF
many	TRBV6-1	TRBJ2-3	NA	TGTGCCAGCAGTGAAAATCCTACCTACAATACGCAGTATTTT	CASSENPTYNTQYF
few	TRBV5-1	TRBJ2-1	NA	TGCGCCAGCAGTCGTACGCGGGCCTCCTACAATGAGCAGTTCTTC	CASSRTRASYNEQFF
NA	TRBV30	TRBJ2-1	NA	TGTGCCTGGAGTGGGGGTGGGAGTTCAAAATACTACAATGAGCAGTTCTTC	CAWSGGGSSKYYNEQFF